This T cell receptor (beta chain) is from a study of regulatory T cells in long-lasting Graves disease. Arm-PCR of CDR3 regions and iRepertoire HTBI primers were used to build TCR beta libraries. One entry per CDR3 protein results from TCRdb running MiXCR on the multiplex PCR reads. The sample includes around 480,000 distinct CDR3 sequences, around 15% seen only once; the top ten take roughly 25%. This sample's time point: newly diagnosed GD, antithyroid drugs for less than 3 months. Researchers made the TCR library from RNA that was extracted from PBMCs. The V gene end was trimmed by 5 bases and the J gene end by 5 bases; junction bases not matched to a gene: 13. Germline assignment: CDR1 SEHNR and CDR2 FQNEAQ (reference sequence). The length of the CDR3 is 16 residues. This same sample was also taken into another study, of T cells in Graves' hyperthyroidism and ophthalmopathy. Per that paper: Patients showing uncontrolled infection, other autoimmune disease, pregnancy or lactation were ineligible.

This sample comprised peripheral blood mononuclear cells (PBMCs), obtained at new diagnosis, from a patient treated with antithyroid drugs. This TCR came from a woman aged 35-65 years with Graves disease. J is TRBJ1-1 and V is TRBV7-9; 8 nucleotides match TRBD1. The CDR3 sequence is CASSRGSGQGGTEAFF. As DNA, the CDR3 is TGTGCCAGCAGCCGCGGAAGTGGACAGGGAGGGACTGAAGCTTTCTTT.